This T cell receptor beta chain came from a study of T-cell memory formation after mild COVID-19. About the study: For the most part, TCR clusters were specific to one donor.

Findings and caveats of the study: Proof of SARS-CoV-2 specificity was absent for the second-wave clones that crested on day 37. Contracting CD8+ clones were enriched in EMRA, CD4+ mainly in CM and EM.

This clonotype was counted only a few times. No antigen is known for it. Constant-segment-primed 5'RACE gave TCR alpha and TCR beta cDNA libraries with sample barcodes and UMIs. A single record per CDR3 protein comes from TCRdb applying MiXCR to the 5' RACE reads. Among fewer than 700,000 distinct CDR3 sequences, about a sixth were seen once, and the ten largest hold around 12%. Input material: PBMCs or a T cell subset sorted from them (not recorded which). The clonotype was recovered from an adult woman who had mild COVID-19 (a few samples of this study predate the infection). Cell type and time point are not known.

The CDR3 sequence is CASLRPGTALQEQYF. The DNA for the CDR3 is TGTGCCAGCCTACGGCCTGGGACAGCGCTACAAGAGCAGTACTTC. The rearrangement joins TRBV3-1 to TRBJ2-7, with 7 bases matching TRBD1. V lost 8 bases and J lost 7; bases outside the gene matches: 17. CDR3 size: 15 residues. Germline CDR1 reads LGHDT; CDR2 reads YNNKEL (reference sequence).